This TCR beta chain emerged from a study of T-cell memory formation after mild COVID-19. About the study: Largely, TCR clusters stayed within a single donor. Study results and limitations: There was a balanced CD4/CD8 profile in clones contracting day 15 to 85, and later expanders leaned CD4+. That cross-reactive memory joined was suggested by some responding clones appearing in pre-infection memory.

TCRdb processed the 5' RACE reads anew with MiXCR; each CDR3 protein has one entry. The sample has 360,000 or so distinct CDR3 sequences; around 28% are singletons. Between the trimmed V and J ends, which lost 1 base and 3 bases, there was a span of 12 bases. Germline CDR1 reads SGHNT; CDR2 reads YENEEA. There are 15 residues in the CDR3. This clonotype was seen more than once but under ten times. Its antigen is undetermined. J is TRBJ2-5 and V is TRBV11-3; D may match TRBD1 or TRBD2 (5 bases each). The sample taken for sequencing was PBMCs or a T cell subset sorted from them (not recorded which). The sequence was obtained from an adult woman who had mild COVID-19 (a few samples of this study predate the infection). Cell type and time point are not known. CDR3 bases: TGTGCCAGCAGCTTAGGGGGGTCTTACGAAGAGACCCAGTACTTC. This sequence encodes CASSLGGSYEETQYF.